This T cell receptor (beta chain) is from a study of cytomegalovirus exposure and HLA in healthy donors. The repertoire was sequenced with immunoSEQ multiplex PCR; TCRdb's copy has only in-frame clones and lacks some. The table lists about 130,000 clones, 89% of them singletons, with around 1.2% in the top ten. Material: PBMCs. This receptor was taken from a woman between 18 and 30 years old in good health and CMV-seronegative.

CDR3 residues: CASSTSPGQNTEAFF. The CDR3 DNA follows: TGTGCCAGCAGCACCAGTCCGGGTCAGAACACTGAAGCTTTCTTT. The V and J genes are TRBV9 and TRBJ1-1; D ambiguous. CDR1 is SGDLS and CDR2 is YYNGEE in the germline V gene. The V end lost 4 bases, the J end lost 1 base, and 14 bases lay between the germline ends. This CDR3 has 15 residues.